This TCR beta chain originates from a study of blood T cell repertoires in COVID-19. Some clones are missing from TCRdb's copy, which holds only in-frame ones; the method was immunoSEQ multiplex PCR. The table records about 72,000 clones, approximately 86% of them present only once. The CDR3 is 12 residues long. The V end lost 5 bases, the J end lost 8 bases, and 12 bases lay between the germline ends. The TCR originated in an older woman with acute or convalescent COVID-19. The chain links TRBV12-3 or TRBV12-4 to TRBJ1-1, with D hard to call. The sequenced sample consisted of peripheral blood. In nucleotides, the CDR3 is TGTGCCAGCAGTACCAGTCCCCTCGAAGCTTTCTTT. Translating gives CASSTSPLEAFF.